The 32 T cell receptor beta chains listed next were all sequenced from one sample in a study of T cells in Graves' hyperthyroidism and ophthalmopathy. Researchers took RNA transcripts and amplified the TCR beta CDR3 regions from them. A first-round RT-PCR of the TCR CDR3 used the HTBI primer set. TCRdb re-derived calls from the multiplex PCR reads in MiXCR, one entry per CDR3 protein. This sample carries roughly 500,000 distinct CDR3 sequences, roughly 25% of them seen once, and the ten largest clones take 11%. Sequenced material: blood. Receptor source: a young woman with Graves' ophthalmopathy.

The table lists this clonotype with a few counts. The rearrangement joins TRBV6-2 or TRBV6-3 to TRBJ1-1; no reliable D call. Trimming pared 7 bases from V and 1 base from J, leaving 10 bases between. The V gene's germline CDR1 is MNHEY and CDR2 SVGEGT. This CDR3 spans 13 amino acids. The CDR3 DNA follows: TGTGCCAGCAAGACATTACAGAACACTGAAGCTTTCTTT. Its translation is CASKTLQNTEAFF.

Only a few counts were recorded for this clonotype. This chain uses TRBV6-1 with TRBJ1-1; a possible D gene is TRBD1 (5 bases). This CDR3 contains 15 residues. In germline, CDR1 is MNHNS, CDR2 SASEGT. Trimming left V 1 base short and J 1 base short, with 10 bases between. The CDR3 nucleotides are TGTGCCAGCAGTGAAGATCGGGGGTGGAACACTGAAGCTTTCTTT. Translating it yields CASSEDRGWNTEAFF.

This clonotype was counted ten times or more. J is TRBJ2-7 and V is TRBV7-9, with 8 positions matching TRBD1. Germline V lookup: CDR1 SEHNR, CDR2 FQNEAQ (reference sequence). There are 14 residues in the CDR3. V trimming: 5 bases; J trimming: 2 bases; junction bases outside the gene matches: 5. CDR3 loop: CASSRPDRAYEQYF. The CDR3 nucleotides are TGTGCCAGCAGCCGACCGGACAGGGCCTACGAGCAGTACTTC.

This clonotype was recorded many times. The chain couples TRBV6-5 to TRBJ1-2; weak D call: TRBD1 (5 bases). Trimming took 2 bases from V and 8 from J, leaving 12 bases between them. This CDR3 has 13 amino acids. The germline CDR1 and CDR2 sequences are MNHEY and SVGAGI. The CDR3 region has the DNA TGTGCCAGCAGTTACATCCAGGGCGACGGCTACACCTTC. Translation gives CASSYIQGDGYTF.

This clonotype was counted ten times or more. J is TRBJ1-3 and V is TRBV12-3 or TRBV12-4; a weak D match, TRBD1 (5 bases). The V end lost 5 bases, the J end lost 0 bases, and 11 bases lay between the germline ends. The CDR3 is 15 residues long. CDR3 nucleotide sequence: TGTGCCAGCAGTGCGCAGGGTGGCTCTGGAAACACCATATATTTT. It specifies CASSAQGGSGNTIYF.

This clonotype showed up many times. The V and J genes are TRBV20-1 and TRBJ2-7, with D maybe TRBD2 (5 bases). CDR3 size: 11 residues. Germline assignment: CDR1 DFQATT and CDR2 SNEGSKA (reference sequence). V gave up 1 base and J gave up 4 bases, with 5 bases separating them. CDR3 nucleotides: TGCAGTGCTAGAGCGGGGTACGAGCAGTACTTC. Protein sequence: CSARAGYEQYF.

This clonotype has more than one count but fewer than ten. The chain combines TRBV3-1 with TRBJ1-5; D remains ambiguous. Germline CDR1 LGHDT, CDR2 YNNKEL (reference sequence). The V and J ends lost 1 base and 0 bases respectively, with 7 bases between them. CDR3 size: 15 residues. The CDR3 DNA reads TGTGCCAGCAGCCAAGCGGGAATTAGCAATCAGCCCCAGCATTTT. Its translation is CASSQAGISNQPQHF.

The V and J genes are TRBV7-3 and TRBJ1-1; a possible D gene is TRBD1 (5 bases). Between the trimmed V and J ends, which lost 4 bases and 0 bases, there was a span of 12 bases. CDR3 size: 15 residues. Per germline, CDR1 SGHTA and CDR2 FQGTGA. The chain's CDR3 is CASSSTGTLNTEAFF. In DNA, the CDR3 is TGTGCCAGCAGCTCCACCGGGACCCTGAACACTGAAGCTTTCTTT.

This clonotype was counted at least ten times. The chain has TRBV7-9 and TRBJ1-1; weak D call: TRBD1 (6 bases). Germline V gene sequence: CDR1 SEHNR, CDR2 FQNEAQ (reference sequence). Trimming left V 1 base short and J 4 bases short, with 7 bases between. This CDR3 contains 13 residues. DNA of the CDR3: TGTGCCAGCAGCTTAGAGGACAGCACTGAAGCTTTCTTT. Protein: CASSLEDSTEAFF.

V usage is TRBV9 and J usage is TRBJ2-7; 8 bases are a match to TRBD1. This CDR3 is built from 15 residues. V was clipped by 3 bases and J by 5 bases; unmatched bases: 10. Germline V gene sequence: CDR1 SGDLS, CDR2 YYNGEE. CDR3 coding DNA: TGTGCCAGCAGCGCATCGGGGCAGGGGGCTCACGAGCAGTACTTC. Protein sequence: CASSASGQGAHEQYF. Variable domain in full (rest from reference TRBV9 and TRBJ2-7): DSGVTQTPKHLITATGQRVTLRCSPRSGDLSVYWYQQSLDQGLQFLIQYYNGEERAKGNILERFSAQQFPDLHSELNLSSLELGDSALYFCASSASGQGAHEQYFGPGTRLTVT.

This clonotype was seen ten or more times. The chain is built from TRBV4-1 and TRBJ1-1; 7 bases are a match to TRBD1. With V trimmed by 2 bases and J by 7 bases, 13 bases remained unmatched. This CDR3 is 16 amino acids long. CDR1 MGHRA and CDR2 YSYEKL come from the germline V gene. The CDR3 coding sequence is TGCGCCAGCAGCCAATCTAGGAGAGGGGGCGCCATTGAAGCTTTCTTT. Translating gives CASSQSRRGGAIEAFF.

The chain couples TRBV3-1 to TRBJ1-5; 7 bases fit TRBD1. Trimming at V came to 1 base and at J to 6 bases, leaving 6 bases not matched to a gene. Looked up from germline, CDR1 is LGHDT and CDR2 is YNNKEL (reference sequence). The CDR3 runs 15 residues. The CDR3 loop reads CASSQVRDSVQPQHF. The DNA for the CDR3 is TGTGCCAGCAGCCAAGTCCGGGACAGCGTTCAGCCCCAGCATTTT.

Many counts were recorded for this clonotype. This sequence joins TRBV18 and TRBJ2-7; possibly TRBD1 for D (6 bases). V lost 1 base and J 0 bases, leaving 13 bases between the germline ends. Per germline, CDR1 KGHSH and CDR2 LQKENI. This CDR3 has 16 residues. CDR3 sequence: CASSPREGQSSYEQYF. The DNA for the CDR3 is TGTGCCAGCTCACCACGTGAAGGACAGAGCTCCTACGAGCAGTACTTC.

This clonotype occurred many times. J is TRBJ2-7 and V is TRBV12-3 or TRBV12-4, with D possibly being TRBD2 (6 bases). Trimming shortened V by 7 bases and J by 3 bases, and 13 bases separated the two germline ends. The CDR3 is 13 residues long. This CDR3 is CASTGTGGYEQYF. CDR3 DNA: TGTGCCAGCACCGGGACTGGAGGCTACGAGCAGTACTTC.

This clonotype came up many times. The DNA of the CDR3 is TGTGCTAGTGGACCAGGGACAGGGTATGGCTACACCTTC. Protein product: CASGPGTGYGYTF. V is TRBV12-5 and J is TRBJ1-2, with 9 bases lining up with TRBD1. CDR3 size: 13 residues. V lost 6 bases to trimming and J lost 5 bases; unmatched junction nucleotides: 4. The germline gives CDR1 LGHNT, CDR2 FRNRAP.

This clonotype showed up many times. CDR3 loop: CSARGQGGYNYGYTF. CDR3 in DNA: TGCAGTGCTAGAGGACAGGGGGGATATAACTATGGCTACACCTTC. The chain employs TRBV20-1 and TRBJ1-2; 9 nucleotides align to TRBD1. The CDR3 spans 15 residues. The V segment lost 1 base and the J segment 1 base; nucleotides outside the gene matches: 4. Germline loops: CDR1 DFQATT, CDR2 SNEGSKA (reference sequence).

This clonotype came up many times. The J gene is TRBJ1-1, the V gene TRBV7-9; D is unresolved. V was clipped by 0 bases and J by 3 bases, with 8 bases between them. The CDR3 runs 14 residues. CDR1 is SEHNR, CDR2 FQNEAQ, per germline (reference sequence). The CDR3 spells CASSLAVVYTEAFF. For the CDR3, the DNA is TGTGCCAGCAGCTTAGCCGTGGTATACACTGAAGCTTTCTTT.

This clonotype was counted at least ten times. The chain couples TRBV20-1 to TRBJ2-2; 8 nucleotides agree with TRBD1. The junction had 6 bases not matched to a gene; V was cut back by 1 base and J by 2 bases. The CDR3 is made up of 16 amino acids. Germline CDR1 and CDR2: DFQATT and SNEGSKA (reference sequence). CDR3 residues: CSARGRQGPNTGELFF. Here the CDR3 DNA reads TGCAGTGCTAGAGGTAGACAGGGGCCAAACACCGGGGAGCTGTTTTTT.

Points on this clonotype: A read error may be the cause here, since a much bigger clone is one base away. The chain carries TRBV6-1 and TRBJ1-1, with TRBD1 matching 7 bases. Germline V CDR1 and CDR2: MNHNS, SASEGT. The CDR3 extends over 15 amino acids. The CDR3 nucleotides read TGTGCCAGCAGCGACGAACGACAGGGTATCACTGAATCTTTCTTT. This sequence encodes CASSDERQGITESFF.

The gene calls are TRBV10-2 and TRBJ2-7; perhaps TRBD2 as D (6 bases). The V end was cut by 0 bases, the J end by 5 bases, with 14 bases between. The CDR3 is 15 residues long. CDR1 and CDR2 (germline): WSHSY, SAAADI. CDR3 DNA: TGCGCCAGCAGTGAGTCGGGCGCGGGGACGAACGAGCAGTACTTC. Translated, it gives CASSESGAGTNEQYF.

This clonotype was seen ten or more times. The chain has TRBV10-1 and TRBJ2-5; unclear D gene. Trimming removed 4 bases at V and 3 bases at J, with 9 bases between. The CDR3 has 13 amino acids. Germline V lookup: CDR1 WNHNN, CDR2 SYGVQD (reference sequence). CDR3 nucleotide sequence: TGCGCCAGCAGTGTAGGACGGAAAGAGACCCAGTACTTC. It encodes CASSVGRKETQYF.

This rearrangement joins TRBV7-2 to TRBJ1-1; D gene unclear. The V end was cut by 5 bases, the J end by 1 base, with 8 bases between. Germline V gives CDR1 SGHTA, CDR2 FQGNSA. The CDR3 has 13 amino acids. The CDR3 here is CASSVLRNTEAFF. CDR3 sequence (DNA): TGTGCCAGCAGCGTACTGCGGAACACTGAAGCTTTCTTT.

This chain joins TRBV5-1 and TRBJ1-1; D is uncertain. This CDR3 contains 14 residues. The ends were cut back, 4 bases at V and 0 bases at J, with 10 bases in the middle. Germline-derived CDR1 and CDR2 are SGHRS and YFSETQ. CDR3 protein: CASSATELNTEAFF. As DNA, the CDR3 is TGCGCCAGCAGCGCCACAGAGCTGAACACTGAAGCTTTCTTT.

CDR3 in amino acids: CASSITVSGANVLTF. CDR3 DNA sequence: TGTGCCAGTAGTATTACAGTCTCTGGGGCCAACGTCCTGACTTTC. This chain uses TRBV19 with TRBJ2-6, with D unclear. Trimming cost V 3 bases and J 0 bases, with 6 bases left between them. Germline values: CDR1 LNHDA, CDR2 SQIVND (reference sequence). CDR3 length: 15 residues. Supplemented by reference TRBV19 and TRBJ2-6, the full variable domain reads DGGITQSPKYLFRKEGQNVTLSCEQNLNHDAMYWYRQDPGQGLRLIYYSQIVNDFQKGDIAEGYSVSREKKESFPLTVTSAQKNPTAFYLCASSITVSGANVLTFGAGSRLTVL.

The chain combines TRBV19 with TRBJ1-2; D call uncertain. V lost 0 bases, J lost 6 bases, and 11 bases lay in between. This CDR3 has 14 amino acids. Germline V gene data show CDR1 as LNHDA and CDR2 as SQIVND (reference sequence). In DNA form, the CDR3 reads TGTGCCAGTAGTATAGAGACTCAGGATAATGGCTACACCTTC. Amino acids: CASSIETQDNGYTF.

This clonotype was observed many times. A much larger clonotype is one base distant, so this may be a read error. The chain has TRBV28 and TRBJ1-1; no clear D. In germline, CDR1 is MDHEN, CDR2 SYDVKM. The CDR3 consists of 12 residues. Trimming took 6 bases from V and 3 from J, leaving 8 bases between them. This chain's CDR3 is CASRQRDTEAFF. CDR3 DNA: TGTGCCAGCAGGCAGAGAGACACTGAAGCTTTCTTT.

V gene TRBV7-2 combines with J gene TRBJ1-2, with 12 bases aligning to TRBD1. Germline CDR1 SGHTA, CDR2 FQGNSA. The CDR3 has 15 amino acids. V was clipped by 6 bases and J by 8 bases; unmatched bases: 10. This chain's CDR3 is CASSPPGDRGQGYTF. Written as DNA, the CDR3 is TGTGCCAGCAGTCCCCCCGGGGACAGGGGGCAGGGCTACACCTTC. Full variable domain (rest looked up from reference TRBV7-2 and TRBJ1-2): GAGVSQSPSNKVTEKGKDVELRCDPISGHTALYWYRQSLGQGLEFLIYFQGNSAPDKSGLPSDRFSAERTGGSVSTLTIQRTQQEDSAVYLCASSPPGDRGQGYTFGSGTRLTVV.

In its sample, this clonotype was seen many times. This chain joins TRBV28 and TRBJ2-7; D is possibly TRBD1 or TRBD2 (6 bases each). CDR1 and CDR2 from the germline V gene are MDHEN and SYDVKM. The CDR3 totals 17 residues. V was clipped by 2 bases and J by 5 bases, with 22 bases between them. The CDR3 region is CASSLEKGGPLRDEQYF. Written as DNA, the CDR3 is TGTGCCAGCAGTTTAGAAAAGGGGGGCCCTTTGCGCGACGAGCAGTACTTC.

As concerns this clonotype: Since a much larger clone is just one base distant, this may be a read error. This chain links TRBV12-3 or TRBV12-4 with TRBJ2-2, with a possible D match to TRBD2 (5 bases). The CDR3 length is 13 residues. The CDR3 coding sequence is TGTGCCACCATTAGGGAAAACACCGGGGAGCTGTGTTTT. This translates into CATIRENTGELCF.

This clonotype was detected only a few times. A much larger clone lies one base from this, so it may be a read error. V gene TRBV24-1 combines with J gene TRBJ2-1; perhaps TRBD1 as D (6 bases). Trimming removed 0 bases at V and 5 bases at J, with 16 bases between. Germline CDR1 is KGHDR and CDR2 is SFDVKD. There are 17 residues in the CDR3. Here the CDR3 DNA reads TGTGCCACCAGTGATTTGATACAGGAACAGGGAAACAATGAGCAGTTCTTC. As protein: CATSDLIQEQGNNEQFF.

The chain links TRBV24-1 to TRBJ2-5; 7 bases are shared with TRBD1. The CDR3 is 14 residues long. Germline assignment: CDR1 KGHDR and CDR2 SFDVKD. V gave up 5 bases and J gave up 3 bases; unmatched junction bases: 5. The CDR3 DNA is TGTGCCACCAGTGCCCCCGGGACAGAAGAGACCCAGTACTTC. This sequence encodes CATSAPGTEETQYF.

This clonotype was observed a few times. The chain recombines TRBV29-1 with TRBJ2-5; D may be TRBD1 or TRBD2 (6 bases each). The CDR3 is 17 amino acids. Germline loops: CDR1 SQVTM, CDR2 ANQGSEA. Trimming removed 0 bases from V and 2 bases from J, with 19 bases in between. The CDR3 sequence: CSVEDLRGPLVQETQYF. CDR3 in DNA: TGCAGCGTTGAAGATCTCCGGGGGCCTTTGGTTCAAGAGACCCAGTACTTC.